The entry that follows covers one T cell receptor beta chain sequence. What it binds is not known. The source of the sample is a study of CD8+CD57+ T cells in acquired aplastic anemia. Looking at the study overall: Quantities of DNA derived from sorted CD4+ and CD8+ cells averaged approximately 3.3 ug.

CDR1 is MNHEY and CDR2 is SMNVEV in the germline V gene (reference sequence). The CDR3 consists of 16 residues. V lost 4 bases, J lost 8 bases, and 10 bases stayed unmatched. By flow cytometry, patients selected for sequencing had shown an expansion of CD8+CD57+ cells. Severe acquired aplastic anemia affected all patients. Genomic DNA provided the template from which TCR beta VDJ and CDR3 profiles were obtained. TCRdb recomputed calls from the reads with MiXCR, one row per CDR3 protein. The sample records around 190,000 distinct CDR3 sequences, about 50% being singletons. Study-wide results and caveats: Found in both controls and patients were 25 to 35 CD8+ CDR3 sequences.

Sequenced sample: sorted CD4+, CD8+, or CD8+CD57+ T cells (not recorded which) from PBMCs. The chain employs TRBV27 and TRBJ2-3, with 12 bases fitting TRBD2. The receptor was isolated from a human donor with aplastic anemia. CDR3 bases: TGTGCCAGCAGTTCCGCTAGCGGGGGGGCAGTGGGTACGCAGTATTTT. Translated, it gives CASSSASGGAVGTQYF.